These T cell receptor beta chains were read from a single sample in a study of blood T cell repertoires in COVID-19. Measured with immunoSEQ multiplex PCR; TCRdb has only the in-frame clones, and not every one. The table lists approximately 100,000 clones, around 87% of them singletons. Sequencing input: peripheral blood. Every receptor here comes from a woman in her twenties or thirties with acute or convalescent COVID-19. The CDR3 runs from the conserved cysteine through the conserved F or W. Fields, in order: D gene, J gene, V gene, clone size, CDR3 protein, CDR3 DNA. The D gene is left open where the match is weak. Size is stated for part of the rows, as once, few or many counts, or as a class when the clone is expanded.

NA,TRBJ2-1,TRBV9,NA,CASSPSLSSYNEQFF,TGTGCCAGCAGCCCTAGCCTCAGCTCCTACAATGAGCAGTTCTTC
TRBD1,TRBJ2-6,TRBV28,NA,CASSRTGAGANVLTF,TGTGCCAGCAGCCGTACAGGGGCTGGGGCCAACGTCCTGACTTTC
TRBD1,TRBJ1-4,TRBV28,NA,CASSLWGQGGEKLFF,TGTGCCAGCAGTTTATGGGGACAGGGTGGGGAAAAACTGTTTTTT
NA,TRBJ1-2,TRBV2,NA,CASSAGQNYGYTF,TGTGCCAGCAGTGCCGGACAGAACTATGGCTACACCTTC
TRBD2,TRBJ2-7,TRBV4-1,NA,CASSAPRGLAGLDYEQYF,TGCGCCAGCAGCGCACCCCGAGGACTAGCCGGCCTCGACTACGAGCAGTACTTC
TRBD2,TRBJ2-1,TRBV28,NA,CASSFKGLSNNEQFF,TGTGCCAGCAGTTTTAAGGGACTAAGCAACAATGAGCAGTTCTTC
TRBD2,TRBJ2-7,TRBV9,NA,CASSASAGGAGEQYF,TGTGCCAGCAGCGCCTCCGCCGGGGGGGCGGGCGAGCAGTACTTC
NA,TRBJ2-2,TRBV7-3,NA,CASSGASGTGELFF,TGTGCCAGCAGCGGTGCCTCGGGGACCGGGGAGCTGTTTTTT
TRBD1,TRBJ1-6,TRBV3-1/TRBV3-2,NA,CASSQGDSSYNSPLHF,TGTGCCAGCAGCCAAGGGGACAGCTCCTATAATTCACCCCTCCACTTT
NA,TRBJ1-4,TRBV9,NA,CASSVTAATNEKLFF,TGTGCCAGCAGCGTAACAGCAGCAACTAATGAAAAACTGTTTTTT
TRBD2,TRBJ2-3,TRBV28,NA,CASVQRGKADTQYF,TGTGCCAGCGTCCAGCGGGGGAAGGCAGATACGCAGTATTTT
NA,TRBJ1-2,TRBV19,NA,CASSILWRDGYTF,TGTGCCAGTAGTATTTTGTGGAGGGATGGCTACACCTTC
NA,TRBJ1-1,TRBV13,NA,CASSKTSPNTEAFF,TGTGCCAGCAGCAAGACATCCCCGAACACTGAAGCTTTCTTT
NA,TRBJ1-2,TRBV27,once,CASSSHRDGYGYTF,TGTGCCAGCAGTTCGCACAGGGACGGCTATGGCTACACCTTC
NA,TRBJ2-1,TRBV7-2,NA,CASRAPGLPYNEQFF,TGTGCCAGCAGGGCCCCGGGACTTCCATACAATGAGCAGTTCTTC
NA,TRBJ1-3,TRBV2,NA,CASIDDRFGASSGNTIYF,TGTGCCAGCATCGACGACAGGTTTGGGGCCTCCTCTGGAAACACCATATATTTT
TRBD1,TRBJ1-5,TRBV5-4,NA,CASSKGTGRNLSNQPQHF,TGTGCCAGCAGCAAAGGGACAGGGAGGAACTTGAGCAATCAGCCCCAGCATTTT
NA,TRBJ1-1,TRBV7-3,NA,CASSPDSNTEAFF,TGTGCCAGCAGCCCCGACAGTAACACTGAAGCTTTCTTT
TRBD1,TRBJ1-4,TRBV6-5,NA,CASSHQGATNEKLFF,TGTGCCAGCAGTCATCAGGGGGCAACTAATGAAAAACTGTTTTTT
NA,TRBJ1-3,TRBV10-2,NA,CASMDNAGNTIYF,TGCGCCAGCATGGACAACGCTGGAAACACCATATATTTT
TRBD1,TRBJ2-7,TRBV4-2,NA,CASSPWGEQGARYEQYF,TGTGCCAGCAGCCCCTGGGGAGAACAGGGGGCGAGATACGAGCAGTACTTC
TRBD1,TRBJ1-2,TRBV30,few,CAALRDRVRANYGYTF,TGTGCCGCCTTACGGGACAGGGTCAGAGCTAACTATGGCTACACCTTC
TRBD1,TRBJ2-2,TRBV5-1,NA,CASTGGTGGPGELFF,TGCGCCAGCACCGGGGGGACAGGGGGCCCCGGGGAGCTGTTTTTT
NA,TRBJ1-5,TRBV3-1/TRBV3-2,NA,CASSQGGDQPQHF,TGTGCCAGCAGCCAAGGGGGAGATCAGCCCCAGCATTTT
NA,TRBJ1-2,TRBV5-6,NA,CASSLVRDHGGYTF,TGTGCCAGCAGCTTGGTCAGGGATCATGGGGGCTACACCTTC
TRBD1,TRBJ1-1,TRBV5-1,NA,CASRRDSNTEAFF,TGCGCCAGCAGAAGGGACAGTAACACTGAAGCTTTCTTT
NA,TRBJ2-7,TRBV9,once,CASSVGTGTYEQYF,TGTGCCAGCAGCGTAGGAACAGGGACCTACGAGCAGTACTTC
NA,TRBJ1-1,TRBV4-2,few,CASSLSSDVDTEAFF,TGTGCCAGCAGCCTTAGCTCAGATGTGGACACTGAAGCTTTCTTT
NA,TRBJ1-5,TRBV30,NA,CAWSVGKTPQHF,TGTGCCTGGAGTGTCGGGAAAACGCCCCAGCATTTT
NA,TRBJ2-7,TRBV4-1,NA,CASSPGTYEQYF,TGCGCCAGCAGCCCCGGGACCTACGAGCAGTACTTC
NA,TRBJ1-4,TRBV11-3,NA,CASSLDPAGGGEKLFF,TGTGCCAGCAGCTTAGATCCCGCCGGCGGGGGTGAAAAACTGTTTTTT
TRBD2,TRBJ2-5,TRBV6-5,NA,CASSFRLAGTTQYF,TGTGCCAGCAGTTTCCGACTAGCGGGGACGACCCAGTACTTC
NA,TRBJ1-1,TRBV6-5,NA,CASSYGQLLTEAFF,TGTGCCAGCAGTTATGGACAGCTCCTCACTGAAGCTTTCTTT
NA,TRBJ2-1,TRBV20-1,few,CSVPRVNEQFF,TGCAGTGTCCCCCGGGTCAATGAGCAGTTCTTC
NA,TRBJ1-2,TRBV21-1,NA,CASSKVTGLNYGYTF,TGTGCCAGCAGCAAAGTGACAGGGCTCAACTATGGCTACACCTTC
TRBD1,TRBJ2-3,TRBV11-2,NA,CASSLDRGTDTQYF,TGTGCCAGCAGCCTAGACAGGGGAACAGATACGCAGTATTTT
NA,TRBJ1-5,TRBV18,many,CASSPPGAGNQPQHF,TGTGCCAGCTCACCTCCAGGGGCTGGCAATCAGCCCCAGCATTTT
NA,TRBJ1-3,TRBV28,NA,CASSPVDYSGNTIYF,TGTGCCAGCAGTCCAGTGGACTACTCTGGAAACACCATATATTTT
NA,TRBJ1-1,TRBV6-5,NA,CASIVSGAVNTEAFF,TGTGCCAGCATCGTGTCAGGGGCGGTGAACACTGAAGCTTTCTTT
TRBD1,TRBJ2-7,TRBV9,NA,CASSPQVTSNTGGYEQYF,TGTGCCAGCAGCCCCCAAGTTACCTCAAATACAGGGGGATACGAGCAGTACTTC
TRBD1,TRBJ1-5,TRBV19,NA,CASSSLRDRGEGNQPQHF,TGTGCCAGTAGTTCCCTCCGGGACAGGGGCGAGGGAAATCAGCCCCAGCATTTT
NA,TRBJ1-4,TRBV10-3,NA,CAISVDRTNEKLFF,TGTGCCATCAGTGTCGACAGAACTAATGAAAAACTGTTTTTT
TRBD1,TRBJ1-2,TRBV6-1,few,CASSEPTGQNGYTF,TGTGCCAGCAGTGAACCGACAGGGCAAAATGGCTACACCTTC
TRBD1,TRBJ2-7,TRBV12-3/TRBV12-4,NA,CASSQGQGTEQYF,TGTGCCAGCAGCCAGGGACAGGGGACCGAGCAGTACTTC
NA,TRBJ2-2,TRBV18,NA,CASSPTGQYSGELFF,TGTGCCAGCTCACCAACAGGCCAGTATTCCGGGGAGCTGTTTTTT
NA,TRBJ2-7,TRBV11-3,NA,CASRTRSAHRDIYSEQYF,TGTGCCAGCAGAACTAGATCAGCCCACCGGGACATCTACTCAGAGCAGTACTTC
NA,TRBJ2-1,TRBV7-9,NA,CASSLWETGSYNEQFF,TGTGCCAGCAGCTTATGGGAGACAGGCTCCTACAATGAGCAGTTCTTC
NA,TRBJ2-7,TRBV30,NA,CAWSALRDSSYEQYF,TGTGCCTGGAGTGCCCTTCGGGACTCTTCCTACGAGCAGTACTTC
NA,TRBJ2-1,TRBV10-3,NA,CAISASLGGSYNEQFF,TGTGCCATTTCGGCGTCTCTAGGGGGCTCCTACAATGAGCAGTTCTTC
NA,TRBJ1-3,TRBV6-5,few,CASQPQPLSGNTIYF,TGTGCCAGCCAGCCACAGCCCCTCTCTGGAAACACCATATATTTT
NA,TRBJ1-4,TRBV28,NA,CASSLGHTGLEKLFF,TGTGCCAGCAGTTTGGGGCACACAGGGTTGGAAAAACTGTTTTTT
NA,TRBJ1-1,TRBV10-2,NA,CAACGVGWTEAFF,TGCGCCGCGTGCGGGGTAGGGTGGACTGAAGCTTTCTTT
NA,TRBJ2-7,TRBV9,NA,CASSVGGQGSYEQYF,TGTGCCAGCAGCGTAGGTGGTCAGGGGAGTTACGAGCAGTACTTC
TRBD1,TRBJ1-1,TRBV6-5,once,CASSRNRGDYTEAFF,TGTGCCAGCAGTCGAAACAGGGGGGATTACACTGAAGCTTTCTTT
NA,TRBJ2-7,TRBV5-1,NA,CASSLGQGFAQEQYF,TGCGCCAGCAGCTTGGGGCAGGGCTTCGCGCAAGAGCAGTACTTC